The present T cell receptor (beta chain) was sequenced within a study of long-term antiretroviral therapy in people with HIV. At the survey level, the v3.0 immunoSEQ assay was run. The protocol was immunoSEQ multiplex PCR, while the TCRdb copy is restricted to in-frame clones and leaves out a portion. Here the sample spans around 25,000 clones, approximately 77% being singletons. Findings of the study overall: Diversity increased after ART yet remained lower than in transplant donor controls. Collection of the blood, which took place between the mid-2000s and the late 2010s, possibly occurred under older ART regimens. Researchers lacked any data on ART adherence, viral resistance or therapy changes.

This clone was seen only a few times. Antigen unknown. The CDR3 is 15 residues long. From germline, CDR1 is SGHAT and CDR2 FQDESV (reference sequence). V was clipped by 0 bases and J by 2 bases; unmatched bases: 3. The sequencing used unsorted PBMCs, collected 4.4 years after starting antiretroviral therapy. The chain combines TRBV11-1 with TRBJ2-5, with 7 nucleotides matching TRBD2. The clonotype was recovered from a man aged 30 to 39 with HIV. Here the CDR3 reads CASSLALGGQETQYF. CDR3 nucleotides: TGTGCCAGCAGCTTAGCGCTCGGGGGGCAAGAGACCCAGTACTTC.